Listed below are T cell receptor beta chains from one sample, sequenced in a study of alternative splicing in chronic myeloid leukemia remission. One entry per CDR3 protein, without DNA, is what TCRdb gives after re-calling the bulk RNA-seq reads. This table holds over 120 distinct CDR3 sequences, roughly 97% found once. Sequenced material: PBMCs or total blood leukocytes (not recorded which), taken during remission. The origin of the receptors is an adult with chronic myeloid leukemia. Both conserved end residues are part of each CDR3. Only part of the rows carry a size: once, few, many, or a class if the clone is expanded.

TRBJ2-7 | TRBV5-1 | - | CASSLDSGKSYEQYF
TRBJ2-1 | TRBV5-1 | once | CASSLSRVQGANEQFF
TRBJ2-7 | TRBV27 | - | CASSLFSFSYEQYF
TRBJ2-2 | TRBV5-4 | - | CASSRPSGRRTGELFF
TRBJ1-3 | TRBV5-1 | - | CASSLNRDYSGNTIYF
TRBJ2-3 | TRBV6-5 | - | CASSYLQTTSGTDTQYF
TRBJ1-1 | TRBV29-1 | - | CSVGKAGTNTEAFF
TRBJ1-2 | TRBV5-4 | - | CASSLPGSGGYTF
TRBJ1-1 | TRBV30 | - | CAQDRVPNTEAFF
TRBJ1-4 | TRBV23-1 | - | CASSPATLRPGGGYLATNEKLFF